Below are 8 T cell receptor beta chains sequenced from a single sample in a study of cytomegalovirus exposure and HLA in healthy donors. The PCR employed 60 Vbeta primers together with 13 Jbeta primers. Method: immunoSEQ multiplex PCR; TCRdb's copy keeps in-frame clones and lacks some. The sample spans some 130,000 clones; the ten largest clones claim 1.6%. Sequencing used PBMCs. These receptors originate from a woman aged 40 to 50 in good health and CMV-seropositive.

This chain links TRBV19 with TRBJ2-2; no reliable D call. Per the germline V gene, CDR1 is LNHDA and CDR2 is SQIVND (reference sequence). The CDR3 is 13 residues long. The V gene lost 7 bases and the J gene lost 5 bases, with 11 bases spanning the gap. The CDR3 region is CASTPIVTGELFF. DNA of the CDR3: TGTGCCAGTACCCCCATTGTGACCGGGGAGCTGTTTTTT.

The chain uses TRBV19 and TRBJ2-4; 9 bases are a match to TRBD1. Trimming took 7 bases from V and 5 from J; bases not matched to a gene: 3. The CDR3 runs 13 residues. Germline CDR1 is LNHDA and CDR2 is SQIVND (reference sequence). The DNA for the CDR3 is TGTGCCAGTACCCGGACAGGGGAAAACATTCAGTACTTC. Translating it yields CASTRTGENIQYF.

The CDR3 protein is CAGKFSGYTF. CDR3 sequence (DNA): TGTGCCGGCAAATTTAGTGGCTACACCTTC. The chain combines TRBV11-2 with TRBJ1-2; no clear D. With 11 bases removed from V and 7 bases from J, the gap between germline ends came to 11 bases. CDR3 size: 10 residues. Germline V CDR1 and CDR2: SGHAT, FQNNGV.

This chain connects TRBV28 to TRBJ1-1; perhaps TRBD1 as D (5 bases). Trimming removed 8 bases at V and 2 bases at J, with 12 bases between. The germline gives CDR1 MDHEN, CDR2 SYDVKM. CDR3 length equals 13 residues. The CDR3 is CASAPWGNTEAFF. The DNA of the CDR3 is TGTGCCAGCGCCCCTTGGGGCAACACTGAAGCTTTCTTT.

The chain joins TRBV27 to TRBJ2-3; possible D gene TRBD2, 6 bases. Germline V gene data show CDR1 as MNHEY and CDR2 as SMNVEV (reference sequence). CDR3 length: 15 residues. V was clipped by 6 bases and J by 0 bases, with 13 bases between them. The CDR3 region is CASSTSSPSTDTQYF. In DNA form, the CDR3 reads TGTGCCAGCAGCACTAGCAGCCCTAGCACAGATACGCAGTATTTT.

The chain couples TRBV7-3 to TRBJ1-1; 8 nucleotides agree with TRBD1. Germline CDR1 SGHTA, CDR2 FQGTGA. The CDR3 is 13 residues long. V shed 2 bases and J 6 bases; nucleotides not matched to a gene: 2. The CDR3 sequence is CASSLDRGSEAFF. DNA of the CDR3: TGTGCCAGCAGCTTAGACAGGGGCTCTGAAGCTTTCTTT. Full variable domain (outside the CDR3, taken from reference TRBV7-3 and TRBJ1-1): GAGVSQTPSNKVTEKGKYVELRCDPISGHTALYWYRQSLGQGPEFLIYFQGTGAADDSGLPNDRFFAVRPEGSVSTLKIQRTERGDSAVYLCASSLDRGSEAFFGQGTRLTVV.

The rearrangement joins TRBV6-1 to TRBJ1-5; the match to TRBD1 covers 11 bases. V gave up 7 bases and J gave up 5 bases; unmatched junction bases: 4. The CDR3 runs to 14 residues. Germline loops: CDR1 MNHNS, CDR2 SASEGT. The CDR3 DNA sequence: TGTGCCAGCAAGACGGGACAGGGGGATCAGCCCCAGCATTTT. The encoded protein is CASKTGQGDQPQHF.

The V call is TRBV4-1, the J call TRBJ1-1; 10 bases map to TRBD1. V lost 3 bases and J lost 1; bases outside the gene matches: 2. Germline V CDR1 and CDR2: MGHRA, YSYEKL. The length of the CDR3 is 15 residues. For the CDR3, the DNA is TGCGCCAGCAGCCAGGGACAGGGGCCGAACACTGAAGCTTTCTTT. It specifies CASSQGQGPNTEAFF.